The entry below gives a single T cell receptor (beta chain) sequence along with its context. The antigen remains unidentified. The unexposed donors gave CD4+ T cells in about 2010-2019, prior to COVID-19. Isolation of CD4+ T cells took place after approximately 10 days in culture. As cell numbers allowed, unexposed-donor CD4+ T cells faced SARS-CoV-2 S/N and four cold-coronavirus spikes. The sample originates from a study of CD4 T cells in relation to SARS-CoV-2 and coronaviruses. About the study: PBMCs were cultured with antigen for roughly 11 days before TCR beta sequencing. Negative control cultures got HIV-1 Nef peptides or no peptide.

Assay: immunoSEQ multiplex PCR; the TCRdb copy retains only in-frame clones and omits some. The sample holds about 21,000 clones, 60% to 85% seen once. Germline CDR1 MDHEN, CDR2 SYDVKM. V was clipped by 3 bases and J by 7 bases, with 18 bases between them. The CDR3 sequence is 16 residues long. This TCR came from a human donor in good health. Specimen: CD4+ T cells from PBMCs, cultured in vitro. The rearrangement links TRBV28 to TRBJ1-4; D not certain. This CDR3 is CASSFSGREPGEKLFF. The CDR3 DNA reads TGTGCCAGCAGTTTCTCTGGCCGGGAACCCGGTGAAAAACTGTTTTTT.